The T cell receptor beta chain described here comes from a study of Tregs in tolerant kidney transplant recipients. Whole-study context: Mixed chimerism was transient after nonmyeloablative marrow transplants from related graft donors.

Unstimulated regulatory T cells (CD4+CD25+CD127-), CD4+CD25- non-regulatory cells, CD4 and CD8 cells were FACS-sorted from thawed PBMCs. Produced via immunoSEQ multiplex PCR; TCRdb's table is partial and in-frame only. The sample lists 62,000 or so clones, roughly 98% seen once, with 0.34% in the top ten. Germline values: CDR1 SGHRS, CDR2 YFSETQ. The CDR3 has 16 residues. J was trimmed by 5 bases and V by 4 bases; bases with no gene match: 9. Comments on this clone: The antigen remains unidentified.

Overall study results and limits: No direct test of biological reproducibility was done here. In tolerant patients, donor-specific Tregs outgrew total Tregs, suggesting antigen-driven expansion.

The specimen was Tregs from blood, collected before the transplant. The clonotype was recovered from a human donor who received a combined kidney and bone marrow transplant. The chain combines TRBV5-1 with TRBJ2-1; 10 nucleotides align to TRBD2. DNA of the CDR3: TGCGCCAGCAGCCCGCCTAGCGGGAGTCCCCACAATGAGCAGTTCTTC. Amino acids: CASSPPSGSPHNEQFF.